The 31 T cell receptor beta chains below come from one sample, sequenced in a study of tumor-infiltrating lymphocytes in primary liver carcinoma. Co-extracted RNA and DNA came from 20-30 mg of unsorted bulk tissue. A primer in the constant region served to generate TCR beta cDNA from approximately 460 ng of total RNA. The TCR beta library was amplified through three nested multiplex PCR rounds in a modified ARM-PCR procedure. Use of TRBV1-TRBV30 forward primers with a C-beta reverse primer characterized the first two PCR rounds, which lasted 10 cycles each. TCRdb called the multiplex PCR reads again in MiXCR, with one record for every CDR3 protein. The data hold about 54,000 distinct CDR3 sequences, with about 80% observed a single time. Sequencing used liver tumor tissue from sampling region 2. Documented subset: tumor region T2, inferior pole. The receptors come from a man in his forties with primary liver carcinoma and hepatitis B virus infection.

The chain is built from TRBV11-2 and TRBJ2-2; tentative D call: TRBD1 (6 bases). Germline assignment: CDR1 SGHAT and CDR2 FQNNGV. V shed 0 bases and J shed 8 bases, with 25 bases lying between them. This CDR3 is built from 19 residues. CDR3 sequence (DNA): TGTGCCAGCAGCTTAGATCGAGGGGGAGTGTGCCCGAGCACTGGGGAGCTGTTTTTT. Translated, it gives CASSLDRGGVCPSTGELFF.

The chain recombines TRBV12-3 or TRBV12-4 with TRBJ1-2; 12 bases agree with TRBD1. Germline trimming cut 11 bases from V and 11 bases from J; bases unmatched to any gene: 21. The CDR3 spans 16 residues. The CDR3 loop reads CAVLIRDRGQNYEYTF. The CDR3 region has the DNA TGTGCCGTCCTTATTCGGGACAGGGGGCAGAACTATGAGTACACCTTC.

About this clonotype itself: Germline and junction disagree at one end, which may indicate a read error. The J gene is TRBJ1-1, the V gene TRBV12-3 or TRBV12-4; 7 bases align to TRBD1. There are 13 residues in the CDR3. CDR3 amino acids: CSSSRGMSYEAFF. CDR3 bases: TGTTCCAGCAGCAGGGGGATGTCTTATGAAGCTTTTTTT.

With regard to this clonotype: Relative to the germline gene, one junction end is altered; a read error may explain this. Here the CDR3 DNA reads TGCGCCAGCAGCCAAGAGCCTAGCGGCGGAGATACACAGTATTTT. Residues: CASSQEPSGGDTQYF. V and J are TRBV4-1 and TRBJ2-3; TRBD2 aligns across 7 bases. The CDR3 runs to 15 residues. CDR1 MGHRA and CDR2 YSYEKL come from the germline V gene.

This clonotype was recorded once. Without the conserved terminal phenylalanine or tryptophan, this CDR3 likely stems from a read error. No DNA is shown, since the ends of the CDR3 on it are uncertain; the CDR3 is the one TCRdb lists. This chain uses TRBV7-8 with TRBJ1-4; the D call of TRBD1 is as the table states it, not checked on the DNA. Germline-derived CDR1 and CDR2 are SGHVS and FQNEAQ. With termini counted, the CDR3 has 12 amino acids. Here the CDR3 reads CASSPDPEKLLY.

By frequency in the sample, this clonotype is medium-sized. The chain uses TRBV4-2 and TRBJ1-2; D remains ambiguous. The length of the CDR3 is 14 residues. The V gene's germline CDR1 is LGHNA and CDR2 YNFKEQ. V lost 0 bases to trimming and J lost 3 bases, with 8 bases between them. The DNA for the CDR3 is TGTGCCAGCAGCCAAGATGACGGAGACTATGGCTACACCTTC. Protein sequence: CASSQDDGDYGYTF.

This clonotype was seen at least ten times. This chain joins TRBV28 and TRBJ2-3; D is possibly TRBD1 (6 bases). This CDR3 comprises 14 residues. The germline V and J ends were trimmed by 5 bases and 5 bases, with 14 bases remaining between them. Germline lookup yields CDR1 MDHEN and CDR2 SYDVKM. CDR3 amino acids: CASSGGQGVDTQYF. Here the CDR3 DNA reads TGTGCCAGCAGTGGGGGACAAGGGGTAGATACGCAGTATTTT.

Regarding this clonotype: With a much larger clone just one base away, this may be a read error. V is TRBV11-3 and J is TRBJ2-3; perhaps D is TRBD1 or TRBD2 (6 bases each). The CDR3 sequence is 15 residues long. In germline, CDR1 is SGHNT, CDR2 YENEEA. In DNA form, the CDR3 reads TGTGCCAGCAGTTCCGGAGGGGGAGGCACAGATACGCAGCAGTTT. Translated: CASSSGGGGTDTQQF.

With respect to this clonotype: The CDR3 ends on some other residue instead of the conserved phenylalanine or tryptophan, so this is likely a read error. The CDR3 nucleotides are TGTGCCAGCTCCAGGGTAGAAGAGACCCAGTACTCC. This gives the protein CASSRVEETQYS. This chain joins TRBV6-1 and TRBJ2-5, with D maybe TRBD1 (5 bases). The CDR3 contains 12 residues. Trimming pared 8 bases from V and 3 bases from J, leaving 10 bases between. Germline-derived CDR1 and CDR2 are MNHNS and SASEGT.

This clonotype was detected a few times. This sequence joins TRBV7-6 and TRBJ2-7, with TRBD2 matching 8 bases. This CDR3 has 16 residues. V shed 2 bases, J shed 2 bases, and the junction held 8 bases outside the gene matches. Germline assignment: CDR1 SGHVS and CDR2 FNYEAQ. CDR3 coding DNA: TGTGCCAGCAGCTTATTGAGCGGGAGTGCAACCTACGAGCAGTACTTC. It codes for CASSLLSGSATYEQYF.

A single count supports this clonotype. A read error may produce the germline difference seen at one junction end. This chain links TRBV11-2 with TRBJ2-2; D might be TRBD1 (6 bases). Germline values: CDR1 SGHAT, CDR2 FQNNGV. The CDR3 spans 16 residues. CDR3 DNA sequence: TGTGCTAGCAACACCCCGGGACAAACAAACACCGGGGAGCTGTTTTTT. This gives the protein CASNTPGQTNTGELFF.

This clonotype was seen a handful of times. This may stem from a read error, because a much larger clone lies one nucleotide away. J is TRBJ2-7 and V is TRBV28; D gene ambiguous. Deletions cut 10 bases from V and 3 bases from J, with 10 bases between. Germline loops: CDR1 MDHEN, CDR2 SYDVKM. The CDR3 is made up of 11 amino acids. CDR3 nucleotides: TGTGCCATCTGTTCACACTACGAGCAGTACTTC. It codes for CAICSHYEQYF.

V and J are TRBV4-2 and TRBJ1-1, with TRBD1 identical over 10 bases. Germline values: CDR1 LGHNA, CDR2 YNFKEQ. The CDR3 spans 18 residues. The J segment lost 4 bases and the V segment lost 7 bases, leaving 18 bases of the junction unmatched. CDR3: CASITHWDRGIFITEAFF. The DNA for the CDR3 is TGTGCCAGCATCACTCACTGGGACAGGGGAATTTTCATCACTGAAGCTTTCTTT.

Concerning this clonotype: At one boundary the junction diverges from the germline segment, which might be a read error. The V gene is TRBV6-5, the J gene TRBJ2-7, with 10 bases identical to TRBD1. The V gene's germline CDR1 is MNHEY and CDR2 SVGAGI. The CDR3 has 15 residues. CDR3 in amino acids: CASSYVSDGTGEHYF. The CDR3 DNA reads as TGTGCCAGCAGTTACGTCTCAGACGGGACAGGGGAGCATTACTTC.

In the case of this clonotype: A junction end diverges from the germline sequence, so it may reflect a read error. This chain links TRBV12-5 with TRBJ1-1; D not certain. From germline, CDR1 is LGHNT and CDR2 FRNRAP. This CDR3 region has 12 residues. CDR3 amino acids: CAGGLEGSPPTF. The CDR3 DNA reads TGTGCTGGTGGTCTGGAAGGGTCACCACCTACCTTT.

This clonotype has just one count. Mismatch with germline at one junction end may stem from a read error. The DNA of the CDR3 is TGTGCCGGCAGCGCAGGGAGTACTGAAGCTTTCTTT. Translated, it gives CAGSAGSTEAFF. This chain joins TRBV12-3 or TRBV12-4 and TRBJ1-1; D is possibly TRBD1 (5 bases). This CDR3 has 12 residues.

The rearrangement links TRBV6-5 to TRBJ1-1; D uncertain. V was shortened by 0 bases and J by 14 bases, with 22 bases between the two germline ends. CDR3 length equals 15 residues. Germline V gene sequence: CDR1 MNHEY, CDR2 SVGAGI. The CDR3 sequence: CASSYSIQRRDEAFF. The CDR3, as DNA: TGTGCCAGCAGTTACTCGATTCAGAGGAGGGATGAGGCCTTCTTT.

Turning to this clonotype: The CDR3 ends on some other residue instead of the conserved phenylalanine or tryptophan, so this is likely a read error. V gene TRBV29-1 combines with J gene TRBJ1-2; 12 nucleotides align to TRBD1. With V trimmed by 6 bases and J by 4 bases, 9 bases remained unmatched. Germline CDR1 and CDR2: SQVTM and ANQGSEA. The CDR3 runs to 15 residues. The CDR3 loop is CSVVGTGGAAYGYTS. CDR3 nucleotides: TGCAGCGTAGTCGGGACAGGGGGCGCTGCCTATGGCTACACCTCC.

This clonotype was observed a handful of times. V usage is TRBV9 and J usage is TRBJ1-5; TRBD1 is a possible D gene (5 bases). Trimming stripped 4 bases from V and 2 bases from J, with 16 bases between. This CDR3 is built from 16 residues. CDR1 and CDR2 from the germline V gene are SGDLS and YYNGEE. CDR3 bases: TGTGCCAGCAGCTCCCGATTTCAGGGACGCAATCAGCCCCAGCATTTT. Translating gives CASSSRFQGRNQPQHF.

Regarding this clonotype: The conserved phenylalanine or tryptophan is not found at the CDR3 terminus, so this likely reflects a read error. The CDR3 region has the DNA TGTGCAAGCAGCCCCGGGACATCGCATGGTACCCAGTACTTA. Protein product: CASSPGTSHGTQYL. The chain links TRBV11-1 to TRBJ2-5; possible D gene TRBD1, 6 bases. CDR3 length: 14 residues. CDR1 SGHAT and CDR2 FQDESV come from the germline V gene (reference sequence).

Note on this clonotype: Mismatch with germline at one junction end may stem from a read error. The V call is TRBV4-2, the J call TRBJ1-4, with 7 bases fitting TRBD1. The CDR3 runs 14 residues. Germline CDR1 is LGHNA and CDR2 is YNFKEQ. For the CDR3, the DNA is TGTGCCAGCCCCCTGACAGGGAAGGAGGAAAAAGTGTTTTTT. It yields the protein CASPLTGKEEKVFF.

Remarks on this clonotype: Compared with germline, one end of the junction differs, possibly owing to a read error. The CDR3 nucleotides read TGTGTCAGCAGCGCAGCCGGACTAGCCGTGGAGCAGTTCTTC. Protein: CVSSAAGLAVEQFF. The V call is TRBV2, the J call TRBJ2-1; TRBD2 agrees at 8 bases. This CDR3 spans 14 amino acids. Per germline, CDR1 SNHLY and CDR2 FYNNEI.

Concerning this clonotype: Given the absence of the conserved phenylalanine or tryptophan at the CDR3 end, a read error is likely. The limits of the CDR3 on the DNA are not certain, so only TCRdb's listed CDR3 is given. CDR3 amino acids: CASSIAAPGIGRFRQETQYI. This chain joins TRBV21-1 and TRBJ2-5; TRBD1 is the table's D call and was not checked against the DNA. TRBV21-1 is reported as a pseudogene. The CDR3 is made up of 20 amino acids, end residues included.

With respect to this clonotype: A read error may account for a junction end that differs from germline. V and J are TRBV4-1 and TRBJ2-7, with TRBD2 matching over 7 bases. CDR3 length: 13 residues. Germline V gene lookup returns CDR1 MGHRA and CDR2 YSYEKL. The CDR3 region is CASSRDYNSEQYF. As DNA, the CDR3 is TGTGCCAGCAGCCGGGACTACAACTCCGAGCAGTACTTC.

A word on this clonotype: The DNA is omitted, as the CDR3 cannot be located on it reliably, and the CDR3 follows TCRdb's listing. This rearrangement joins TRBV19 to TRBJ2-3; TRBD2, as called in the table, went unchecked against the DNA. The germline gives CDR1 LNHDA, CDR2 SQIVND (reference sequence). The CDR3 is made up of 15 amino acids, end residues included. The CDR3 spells CAGSILAGRADTQYF.

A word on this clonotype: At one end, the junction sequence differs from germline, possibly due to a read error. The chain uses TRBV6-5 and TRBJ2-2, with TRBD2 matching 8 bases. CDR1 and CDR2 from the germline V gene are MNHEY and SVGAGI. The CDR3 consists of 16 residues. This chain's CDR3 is CTSSSLSGRTTGELFF. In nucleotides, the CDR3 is TGTACCAGCAGTTCCTTGAGCGGGAGAACTACCGGGGAACTGTTTTTT.

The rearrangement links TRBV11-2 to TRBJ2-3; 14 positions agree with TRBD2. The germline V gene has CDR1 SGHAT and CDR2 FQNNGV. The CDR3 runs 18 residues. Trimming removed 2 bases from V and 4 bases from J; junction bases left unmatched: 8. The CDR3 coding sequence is TGTGCCAGCAGCTTATCCGTTGGACTAGCGGGAGGAGCAGATACGCAGTATTTT. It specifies CASSLSVGLAGGADTQYF.

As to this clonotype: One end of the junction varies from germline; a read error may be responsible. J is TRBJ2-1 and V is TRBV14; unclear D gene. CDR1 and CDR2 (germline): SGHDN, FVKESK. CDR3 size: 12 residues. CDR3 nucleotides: TGTGCCAGTAGCCAGTTCTACAATGAGCAGTTCTTC. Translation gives CASSQFYNEQFF.

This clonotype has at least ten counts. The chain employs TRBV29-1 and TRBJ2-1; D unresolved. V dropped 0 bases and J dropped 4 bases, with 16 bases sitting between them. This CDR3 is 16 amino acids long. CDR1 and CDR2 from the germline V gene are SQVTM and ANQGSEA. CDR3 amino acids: CSVEDLRVAGYNEQFF. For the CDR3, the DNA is TGCAGCGTTGAAGATCTTCGGGTAGCTGGGTACAATGAGCAGTTCTTC.

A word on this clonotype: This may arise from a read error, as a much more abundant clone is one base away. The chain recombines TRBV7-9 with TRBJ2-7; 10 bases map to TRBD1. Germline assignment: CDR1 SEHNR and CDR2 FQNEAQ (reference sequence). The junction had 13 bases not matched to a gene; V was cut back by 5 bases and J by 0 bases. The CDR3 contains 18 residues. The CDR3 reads CASSPKTGGGSSSYEQYF. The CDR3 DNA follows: TGTGCCAGCAGCCCCAAGACAGGGGGCGGGTCTAGCTCCTACGAGCAGTACTTC.

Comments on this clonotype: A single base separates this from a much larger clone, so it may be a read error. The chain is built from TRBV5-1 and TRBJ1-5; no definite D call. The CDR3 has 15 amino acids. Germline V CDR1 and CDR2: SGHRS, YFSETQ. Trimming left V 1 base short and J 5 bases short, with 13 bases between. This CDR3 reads CASSLLGEADQPQHF. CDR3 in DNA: TGCGCCAGCAGCTTGTTGGGAGAGGCGGATCAGCCCCAGCATTTT.